This TCR beta chain was captured by sequencing in a study of tumor-infiltrating lymphocytes in localized non-small cell lung cancer. The overall study: From each patient, both tumor and uninvolved lung, non-adjacent to tumor, were sampled.

Study results and limitations: No link was found between tumor T-cell fraction and recurrence-free survival. IM1 and IM2 tumors showed no difference in T-cell fraction.

Produced via immunoSEQ multiplex PCR; TCRdb's table is partial and in-frame only. Of 15,000 to 20,000 clones listed, roughly three quarters are singletons. The CDR3 has 12 residues. Germline loops: CDR1 PRHDT, CDR2 FYEKMQ (reference sequence). Deletions cut 6 bases from V and 7 bases from J, with 10 bases between. Comment on this clone: Its antigen remains unidentified.

Source material: lung tumor tissue. The clonotype originates from a human donor with non-small cell lung cancer. The rearrangement uses TRBV13 and TRBJ2-1, with D tentatively TRBD2 (5 bases). The CDR3 DNA reads as TGTGCCAGCAGTTCCGGGGTGAATGAGCAGTTCTTC. Protein sequence: CASSSGVNEQFF.